Described below is a single TCR beta chain sequence and its context. The sample originates from a study of blood T cell repertoires in COVID-19. About the research overall: Collection of acute and convalescent COVID-19 samples took place in the United States, Italy and Spain. Nucleic acid was either cDNA or gDNA, and it came from T cells, B-cell-depleted T cells, or PBMCs.

Libraries were prepared by immunoSEQ multiplex PCR; TCRdb keeps only in-frame clonotypes and omits some of them. The repertoire holds under 30,000 clones, around 89% seen once, with more than 9% in the top ten. Germline loops: CDR1 MNHEY, CDR2 SVGAGI. The junction had 7 bases not matched to a gene; V was cut back by 0 bases and J by 5 bases. CDR3 length equals 15 residues. This rearrangement joins TRBV6-5 to TRBJ2-7; TRBD1 aligns across 7 bases. The sample comprised peripheral blood. The TCR was taken from a human donor in a cohort sampled during active COVID-19. The chain's CDR3 is CASSYSLGQDHEQYF. CDR3 DNA sequence: TGTGCCAGCAGTTACTCTCTCGGACAGGACCACGAGCAGTACTTC.